Presented here are 29 T cell receptor beta chains from one specimen sequenced in a study of beta chain features in type 1 diabetes. Since all of the isolated RNA was reverse transcribed, expressed TCRB transcripts were what got sequenced. The assay was immunoSEQ multiplex PCR, and TCRdb's table has in-frame clones only and misses some. This sample has tens of thousands of clones; around 50% occur once, and the top ten carry about 2.1%. Sequencing was done on a sample of Tregs from blood. The receptors derive from a woman aged 18-35 years in good health.

V is TRBV10-2 and J is TRBJ2-3; D remains ambiguous. Germline V gives CDR1 WSHSY, CDR2 SAAADI. The CDR3 has 12 amino acids. V lost 1 base and J lost 5, with 4 bases in between. The CDR3 sequence is CASSEFRDTQYF. The CDR3 coding sequence is TGCGCCAGCAGTGAGTTTAGAGATACGCAGTATTTT.

V usage is TRBV5-1 and J usage is TRBJ1-2; TRBD1 aligns across 8 bases. The CDR3 loop spans 15 amino acids. J was trimmed by 6 bases and V by 3 bases; bases with no gene match: 10. The V gene's germline CDR1 is SGHRS and CDR2 YFSETQ. This CDR3 is CASSSPGGRGDGYTF. DNA for the CDR3: TGCGCCAGCAGCTCCCCAGGGGGCAGAGGCGATGGCTACACCTTC. The variable domain in full, with the rest retrieved from reference TRBV5-1 and TRBJ1-2, is KAGVTQTPRYLIKTRGQQVTLSCSPISGHRSVSWYQQTPGQGLQFLFEYFSETQRNKGNFPGRFSGRQFSNSRSEMNVSTLELGDSALYLCASSSPGGRGDGYTFGSGTRLTVV.

The chain carries TRBV18 and TRBJ1-4; D may be TRBD1 (5 bases). Looked up from germline, CDR1 is KGHSH and CDR2 is LQKENI. Trimming took 3 bases from V and 5 from J, leaving 7 bases between them. The CDR3 is made up of 13 amino acids. CDR3 coding DNA: TGTGCCAGCTCACCCCGACAGAATGAAAAACTGTTTTTT. It specifies CASSPRQNEKLFF.

CDR3 region: CASSLDGDTEAFF. The DNA of the CDR3 is TGTGCCAGCAGCTTGGACGGGGACACTGAAGCTTTCTTT. The genes are TRBV5-4 and TRBJ1-1, with D unclear. This CDR3 comprises 13 residues. Trimming removed 0 bases from V and 3 bases from J, with 6 bases in between. Looked up from germline, CDR1 is SGHNT and CDR2 is YYREEE (reference sequence).

This clone was observed a handful of times. The V and J genes are TRBV19 and TRBJ2-1, with D maybe TRBD1 (5 bases). Between the trimmed V and J ends, which lost 7 bases and 0 bases, there was a span of 13 bases. This CDR3 has 15 amino acids. Per germline, CDR1 LNHDA and CDR2 SQIVND (reference sequence). Written as DNA, the CDR3 is TGTGCCAGTATCGCCCATAGGGGCTCCTACAATGAGCAGTTCTTC. This encodes CASIAHRGSYNEQFF. The entire variable domain, with the rest obtained from reference TRBV19 and TRBJ2-1, is as follows: DGGITQSPKYLFRKEGQNVTLSCEQNLNHDAMYWYRQDPGQGLRLIYYSQIVNDFQKGDIAEGYSVSREKKESFPLTVTSAQKNPTAFYLCASIAHRGSYNEQFFGPGTRLTVL.

The genes are TRBV6-1 and TRBJ2-7; 8 nucleotides line up with TRBD2. Looked up from germline, CDR1 is MNHNS and CDR2 is SASEGT. The CDR3 is made up of 15 amino acids. The trim removed 3 bases at V and 2 bases at J, leaving 6 bases unmatched. CDR3 sequence reads: CASSEGAGGPYEQYF. The CDR3 nucleotides read TGTGCCAGCAGTGAGGGGGCGGGAGGCCCCTACGAGCAGTACTTC.

The count of this clone is one. This rearrangement joins TRBV27 to TRBJ1-2; TRBD1 aligns across 7 bases. There are 13 residues in the CDR3. CDR1 is MNHEY, CDR2 SMNVEV, per germline (reference sequence). Trimming at V came to 6 bases and at J to 4 bases, leaving 5 bases not matched to a gene. CDR3 region: CASRGQDSYGYTF. In DNA, the CDR3 is TGTGCCAGCAGAGGACAGGATTCCTATGGCTACACCTTC.

The rearrangement uses TRBV4-3 and TRBJ2-2; TRBD2 agrees at 7 bases. CDR3 length equals 15 residues. Germline assignment: CDR1 LGHNA and CDR2 YSLEER. The junction had 3 bases not matched to a gene; V was cut back by 1 base and J by 4 bases. This CDR3 reads CASSQVGLGTGELFF. The DNA for the CDR3 is TGCGCCAGCAGCCAAGTCGGACTAGGCACCGGGGAGCTGTTTTTT.

This chain connects TRBV2 to TRBJ2-1; a possible D gene is TRBD2 (6 bases). Germline V gene sequence: CDR1 SNHLY, CDR2 FYNNEI. The V end lost 6 bases, the J end lost 1 base, and 13 bases lay between the germline ends. The CDR3 extends over 15 amino acids. The CDR3 reads CASRETSSSYNEQFF. CDR3 coding DNA: TGTGCCAGCAGGGAGACTAGTTCTTCCTACAATGAGCAGTTCTTC. Drawing the rest from reference TRBV2 and TRBJ2-1, the complete variable domain is EPEVTQTPSHQVTQMGQEVILRCVPISNHLYFYWYRQILGQKVEFLVSFYNNEISEKSEIFDDQFSVERPDGSNFTLKIRSTKLEDSAMYFCASRETSSSYNEQFFGPGTRLTVL.

This clone was found once. Here the CDR3 reads CASSETGWSSYEQYF. For the CDR3, the DNA is TGTGCCAGCAGCGAAACAGGGTGGAGCTCCTACGAGCAGTACTTC. The rearrangement links TRBV7-9 to TRBJ2-5; a possible D gene is TRBD1 (6 bases). The end of the DNA aligns better with TRBJ2-7, so the J call may be wrong. The CDR3 extends over 15 amino acids. In germline, CDR1 is SEHNR, CDR2 FQNEAQ (reference sequence).

The chain has TRBV7-2 and TRBJ2-5, with 7 bases fitting TRBD1. The J call may be wrong; the DNA end is better matched by TRBJ2-7. The CDR3 contains 14 residues. Germline V gives CDR1 SGHTA, CDR2 FQGNSA. CDR3 nucleotide sequence: TGTGCCAGCAGCAGATCGGACAGGACCTACGAGCAGTACTTC. As protein: CASSRSDRTYEQYF.

The chain is built from TRBV27 and TRBJ2-7; D may be TRBD2 (5 bases). Germline V gene data show CDR1 as MNHEY and CDR2 as SMNVEV (reference sequence). V was clipped by 6 bases and J by 4 bases, with 13 bases between them. The CDR3 runs 13 residues. The CDR3 protein is CASSHRDLYEQYF. For the CDR3, the DNA is TGTGCCAGCAGCCACCGGGATCTTTACGAGCAGTACTTC.

The V and J genes are TRBV7-9 and TRBJ2-7, with TRBD1 matching over 7 bases. The J segment lost 0 bases and the V segment lost 1 base, leaving 3 bases of the junction unmatched. Looked up from germline, CDR1 is SEHNR and CDR2 is FQNEAQ (reference sequence). CDR3 size: 15 residues. The CDR3 DNA sequence: TGTGCCAGCAGCTTAGGAGGGGGCCACTCCTACGAGCAGTACTTC. This translates into CASSLGGGHSYEQYF.

In this sample, this clone turned up a few times. The rearrangement links TRBV4-2 to TRBJ2-7; 10 bases match TRBD1. This CDR3 has 16 residues. Losses at the gene ends were 1 base for V and 6 bases for J; bases not matched to a gene: 9. Germline values: CDR1 LGHNA, CDR2 YNFKEQ. Here the CDR3 reads CASSQAAGTGVLEQYF. The CDR3 DNA reads as TGTGCCAGCAGCCAAGCAGCTGGGACAGGGGTTCTCGAGCAGTACTTC.

This clone was counted a few times. The V call is TRBV5-1, the J call TRBJ2-1; no definite D call. Germline CDR1 and CDR2: SGHRS and YFSETQ. The CDR3 has 16 amino acids. The V end was cut by 4 bases, the J end by 6 bases, with 20 bases between. Written as DNA, the CDR3 is TGCGCCAGCAGCATTGGTGGTGTGATAGGAGCCAATGAGCAGTTCTTC. It yields the protein CASSIGGVIGANEQFF.

This clone was observed a few times. V is TRBV4-2 and J is TRBJ2-7; D gene uncertain. Deletions cut 1 base from V and 0 bases from J, with 10 bases between. Per germline, CDR1 LGHNA and CDR2 YNFKEQ. The CDR3 covers 15 residues. The CDR3 region has the DNA TGTGCCAGCAGCCAAGGCCAGACTTACTCCTACGAGCAGTACTTC. This codes for CASSQGQTYSYEQYF.

V gene TRBV15 combines with J gene TRBJ2-5, with a tentative D call TRBD2 (6 bases). The J call may be faulty, since TRBJ2-7 better matches the DNA end. This CDR3 has 15 amino acids. Germline loops: CDR1 LNHNV, CDR2 YYDKDF (reference sequence). Written as DNA, the CDR3 is TGTGCCACCAGCAGCCCCGGGGTCCGGGAGTACGAGCAGTACTTC. Translation: CATSSPGVREYEQYF.

The V call is TRBV10-3, the J call TRBJ2-1; 7 bases agree with TRBD1. V shed 8 bases, J shed 4 bases, and the junction held 14 bases outside the gene matches. This CDR3 spans 16 amino acids. Germline CDR1 ENHRY, CDR2 SYGVKD. Here the CDR3 DNA reads TGTGCCATCCAGAAGTTCGACAGGGACGCATACAATGAGCAGTTCTTC. It codes for CAIQKFDRDAYNEQFF.

This clone has just a few counts. V gene TRBV27 combines with J gene TRBJ2-2; D call uncertain. The V gene lost 3 bases and the J gene lost 0 bases, with 8 bases spanning the gap. The CDR3 has 15 amino acids. In germline, CDR1 is MNHEY, CDR2 SMNVEV (reference sequence). This chain's CDR3 is CASSFRGANTGELFF. As DNA, the CDR3 is TGTGCCAGCAGTTTTCGCGGAGCGAACACCGGGGAGCTGTTTTTT.

The genes are TRBV7-6 and TRBJ2-3, with TRBD1 identical over 8 bases. V gave up 5 bases and J gave up 1 base; unmatched junction bases: 5. CDR1 and CDR2 (germline): SGHVS, FNYEAQ. There are 15 residues in the CDR3. CDR3: CASSQQGGGTDTQYF. In nucleotides, the CDR3 is TGTGCCAGCAGCCAACAGGGGGGTGGCACAGATACGCAGTATTTT.

The CDR3: CASSLGVGGETQYF. In nucleotides, the CDR3 is TGTGCCAGCAGCTTGGGGGTGGGGGGGGAGACCCAGTACTTC. This chain connects TRBV5-4 to TRBJ2-5; 7 nucleotides match TRBD2. This CDR3 is built from 14 residues. The trim removed 0 bases at V and 5 bases at J, leaving 4 bases unmatched. CDR1 is SGHNT and CDR2 is YYREEE in the germline V gene (reference sequence).

The genes are TRBV7-2 and TRBJ1-5; 7 positions match TRBD1. The CDR3 has 16 residues. CDR1 and CDR2 (germline): SGHTA, FQGNSA. V gave up 3 bases and J gave up 5 bases; unmatched junction bases: 10. In DNA form, the CDR3 reads TGTGCCAGCAGCTTGGGGGACAGCCAGTTGTATCAGCCCCAGCATTTT. This gives the protein CASSLGDSQLYQPQHF. The variable domain in full, with the rest retrieved from reference TRBV7-2 and TRBJ1-5, is GAGVSQSPSNKVTEKGKDVELRCDPISGHTALYWYRQSLGQGLEFLIYFQGNSAPDKSGLPSDRFSAERTGGSVSTLTIQRTQQEDSAVYLCASSLGDSQLYQPQHFGDGTRLSIL.

This chain joins TRBV23-1 and TRBJ1-2; D gene ambiguous. TRBV23-1 is an ORF, with its function uncertain. V was trimmed by 4 bases and J by 6 bases, leaving 6 bases between them. The CDR3 length is 11 residues. CDR3 protein: CASSRSDGYTF. The DNA of the CDR3 is TGCGCCAGCAGTCGTAGTGATGGCTACACCTTC.

This clone was found a few times. CDR3 DNA sequence: TGTGCCAGCAGTGAATGGACTAGCGGAACCTACAATGAGCAGTTCTTC. It codes for CASSEWTSGTYNEQFF. This sequence joins TRBV2 and TRBJ2-1, with 10 bases matching TRBD2. The CDR3 contains 16 residues. Germline CDR1 reads SNHLY; CDR2 reads FYNNEI. V was clipped by 2 bases and J by 2 bases; unmatched bases: 3.

This clone occurred a few times. This chain's CDR3 is CASSPPELAGVQYF. CDR3 nucleotide sequence: TGTGCCAGCTCACCACCGGAACTAGCGGGAGTGCAGTATTTT. The V call is TRBV18, the J call TRBJ2-3; 11 bases match TRBD2. V dropped 0 bases and J dropped 11; count of bases not matched to a gene: 4. CDR1 and CDR2 (germline): KGHSH, LQKENI. The CDR3 sequence is 14 residues long. The variable domain in full, completed from reference TRBV18 and TRBJ2-3, reads NAGVMQNPRHLVRRRGQEARLRCSPMKGHSHVYWYRQLPEEGLKFMVYLQKENIIDESGMPKERFSAEFPKEGPSILRIQQVVRGDSAAYFCASSPPELAGVQYFGPGTRLTVL.

This clone was found a few times. V is TRBV28 and J is TRBJ1-1, with a possible D match to TRBD1 (6 bases). The germline V gene encodes CDR1 MDHEN and CDR2 SYDVKM. This CDR3 spans 16 amino acids. Trimming took off 6 bases at V and 5 bases at J, with 22 bases between the two ends. The CDR3 spells CASRPIDRSGITEAFF. Written as DNA, the CDR3 is TGTGCCAGCAGACCAATCGACAGGTCCGGGATTACTGAAGCTTTCTTT. Variable domain in full (rest from reference TRBV28 and TRBJ1-1): DVKVTQSSRYLVKRTGEKVFLECVQDMDHENMFWYRQDPGLGLRLIYFSYDVKMKEKGDIPEGYSVSREKKERFSLILESASTNQTSMYLCASRPIDRSGITEAFFGQGTRLTVV.

DNA of the CDR3: TGTGCCAGCAGCTTTTCCGGGACTAGCGGCTACAATGAGCAGTTCTTC. Translated: CASSFSGTSGYNEQFF. The J gene is TRBJ2-1, the V gene TRBV7-3; TRBD2 agrees at 11 bases. The germline V gene encodes CDR1 SGHTA and CDR2 FQGTGA. Trimming cost V 3 bases and J 3 bases; bases outside gene matches: 4. CDR3 length: 16 amino acids.

The rearrangement links TRBV5-1 to TRBJ2-3; perhaps TRBD2 as D (5 bases). CDR3 length: 14 amino acids. Trimming cost V 5 bases and J 1 base, with 11 bases left between them. Germline CDR1 is SGHRS and CDR2 is YFSETQ. CDR3 nucleotide sequence: TGCGCCAGCAGTCGGGGTTCTGGCACAGATACGCAGTATTTT. Protein: CASSRGSGTDTQYF.

The chain employs TRBV11-2 and TRBJ1-4; possible D gene TRBD1, 5 bases. The CDR3 runs to 15 residues. Germline V gene sequence: CDR1 SGHAT, CDR2 FQNNGV. V lost 4 bases, J lost 5 bases, and 14 bases lay in between. This CDR3 reads CASSSLRGFNEKLFF. In nucleotides, the CDR3 is TGTGCCAGCAGCTCTCTTAGGGGTTTCAATGAAAAACTGTTTTTT.